This TCR beta chain comes out of a study of HIV-infected patients and healthy controls. Study findings and constraints: In HIV-infected patients, the apparent post-therapy Gini index recovery did not replicate in size-matched data.

Antiretroviral therapy had run roughly three months, about 14 weeks, before follow-up blood collection. Whole blood was used without fractionation, so all unsorted peripheral T cells were included. Reverse transcription used around 500 ng RNA and constant-region primers for alpha and beta. Each of the alpha and beta chains got its own library through chain-specific third strand synthesis with indices. One primer pair amplified all rearrangements per chain; each cDNA got molecular barcodes. A 12-nucleotide barcode per molecule came from two concatenated random hexamers added pre-amplification. TCRdb fed the 5' RACE reads into MiXCR, producing one record per CDR3 protein. This table holds about 5,700 distinct CDR3 sequences, roughly 8.7% found once. The CDR3 contains 19 residues. Germline V gene data show CDR1 as SNHLY and CDR2 as FYNNEI. The germline V and J ends were trimmed by 0 bases and 2 bases, with 17 bases remaining between them.

Of note for this clonotype: What it recognizes is unknown.

The starting material was blood, obtained during antiretroviral therapy. This chain joins TRBV2 and TRBJ2-6, with D possibly matching TRBD2 (5 bases). The clonotype was recovered from an adult with HIV infection. The CDR3 loop is CASSEARIASSAGANVLTF. Here the CDR3 DNA reads TGTGCCAGCAGTGAAGCGCGTATAGCTAGCTCGGCTGGGGCCAACGTCCTGACTTTC.